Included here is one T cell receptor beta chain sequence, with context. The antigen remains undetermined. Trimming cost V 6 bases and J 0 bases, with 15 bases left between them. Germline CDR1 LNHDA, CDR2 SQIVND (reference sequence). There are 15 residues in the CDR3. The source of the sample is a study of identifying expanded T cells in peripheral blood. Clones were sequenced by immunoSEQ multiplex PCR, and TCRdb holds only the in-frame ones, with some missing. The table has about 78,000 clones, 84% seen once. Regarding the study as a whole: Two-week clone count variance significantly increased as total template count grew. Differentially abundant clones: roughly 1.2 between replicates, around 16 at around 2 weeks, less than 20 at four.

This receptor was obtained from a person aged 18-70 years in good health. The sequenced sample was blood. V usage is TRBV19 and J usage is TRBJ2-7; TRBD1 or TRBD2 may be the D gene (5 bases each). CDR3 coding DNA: TGTGCCAGTAGCCGGTTCGGGACGGCCTCCTACGAGCAGTACTTC. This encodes CASSRFGTASYEQYF.